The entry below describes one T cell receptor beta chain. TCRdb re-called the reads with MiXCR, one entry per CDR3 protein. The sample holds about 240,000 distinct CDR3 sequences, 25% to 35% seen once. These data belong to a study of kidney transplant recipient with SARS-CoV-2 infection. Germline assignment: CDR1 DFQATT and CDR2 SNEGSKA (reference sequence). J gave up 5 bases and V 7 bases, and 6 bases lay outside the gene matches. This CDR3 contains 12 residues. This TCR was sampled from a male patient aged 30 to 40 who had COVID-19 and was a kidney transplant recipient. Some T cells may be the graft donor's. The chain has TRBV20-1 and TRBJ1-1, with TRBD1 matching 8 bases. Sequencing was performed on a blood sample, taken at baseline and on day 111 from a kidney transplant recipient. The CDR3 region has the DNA TGCAGTGGCTCACAGGGGGGGACTGAAGCTTTCTTT. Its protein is CSGSQGGTEAFF.